This TCR beta chain emerged from a study of T cells in Graves' hyperthyroidism and ophthalmopathy (dated by TCRdb to the late 2010s). General notes on the study: Peripheral blood samples were taken at initial diagnosis, before any treatment was given. In addition, the study compared T-cell repertoires in thyroid tissue and in blood from several Graves' hyperthyroidism patients. TCR V-J signatures able to tell the groups apart were searched for in a discovery cohort of 90 to 100 patients, of whom about 40 had Graves' ophthalmopathy and around 56 had stable Graves' hyperthyroidism. Prospective prediction of ophthalmopathy was tested in an independent validation cohort consisting of 18 hyperthyroidism patients and more than 15 patients who later progressed to ophthalmopathy. Following sampling, methimazole starting at 30 mg daily was given to hyperthyroidism patients, and high-dose intravenous methylprednisolone was given to ophthalmopathy patients. TCR Vbeta CDR3 sequencing of roughly 140 peripheral blood samples (more than 40 ophthalmopathy, 75 to 85 hyperthyroidism and around 17 progressor patients) is reported in the paper. The 90 to 100 discovery patients were randomly divided into training and test sets at a 7:3 ratio. General findings and caveats noted by the study authors: Ophthalmopathy was separated from stable hyperthyroidism by a 13 V-J signature model, with approximately 90% sensitivity and about 84% specificity obtained in cross-validation and 80%/75% obtained in testing. Sample size was not statistically predetermined, and blinding of investigators to group allocation was not performed. In validation, the model predicted progression to ophthalmopathy with 55% to 71% sensitivity and around 72% specificity, a median of approximately 6.5 months before onset. Most expanded thyroid clonotypes (frequency above 0.001) were also found in blood, which suggests that blood repertoires may mirror thyroid immune responses.

Amplification of TCR beta CDR3 regions was carried out from RNA transcripts. A first-round RT-PCR of the TCR CDR3 used the HTBI primer set with the Qiagen OneStep RT-PCR kit. A second multiplex PCR round built the libraries, followed by size selection and purification. The libraries were sequenced on an Illumina HiSeq2000 using paired-end 100 bp reads. The original methods were these. SOAPnuke was used to process the raw data, throwing out any read that contained adapters or uncalled bases, had a mean Phred below 15, or lacked an exact constant-primer or identifier match. High-quality paired reads were merged with COPE v1.2.5, and unique nucleotide sequences were defined as clonotypes. MiTCR v1.1 was used to align clonotypes to the IMGT TRBV, TRBD and TRBJ reference segments. Only V-J combinations with frequency above 0.0001, covering about 99% of repertoires, were analysed. The TCS score was defined as the ratio of F50 (clonal expansion) to E x V (chaos), calculated using BLOSUM62-based TCRdist between CDR3 peptides within each V-J. Welch's t-statistics and random forest reduced just over 500 V-J features to 10 to 15, which were used in a naive Bayes classifier (R e1071). The similarity between thyroid and blood repertoires was quantified using the Morisita-Horn index. TCRdb cleaned the public reads at Q25 with fastp, built clones with MiXCR and kept in-frame beta chains. Here each entry gathers all rows of one CDR3 protein and keeps the most common genes and DNA. The V and J calls and clone size are TCRdb's, not the authors'. This sample comprises under 70,000 distinct CDR3 sequences, roughly 50% of them detected only once. The top ten hold 3% to 4% of the sample.

Ophthalmopathy patients had moderately to severely active disease, Clinical Activity Score of at least 3, NOSPECS grade of at least 4, and duration under 3 months. The study excluded patients with uncontrolled infections, other autoimmune diseases, pregnancy or lactation. Clinical symptoms, serum thyroxine and TRAb, thyroid ultrasound, and orbital computed tomography formed the basis for the diagnoses. PBMCs were isolated from approximately 10 ml of fresh peripheral blood by Ficoll-Paque density gradient centrifugation. Total RNA was extracted using Trizol reagent, and RNA quality was assessed on an Agilent 2100 Bioanalyzer. Comments on this clonotype: No cognate antigen has been identified for it. Within one base of it there is no much larger clone, and no base qualities were kept.

Via the germline V gene (reference sequence), CDR1 is LNHDA and CDR2 SQIVND. There are 14 amino acids in the CDR3, from cysteine to phenylalanine inclusive. Only the CDR3 region is kept as DNA, spanning 42 bases read in frame from base 1. The TCR originated in a woman aged 55 to 70 with Graves' ophthalmopathy. Sample: blood. Rearrangement joined TRBV19 to TRBJ2-3; 10 bases in the middle match TRBD2. The CDR3 reads as follows: CARTSGASTDTQYF. DNA sequence: TGTGCTAGGACTAGCGGAGCTAGCACAGATACGCAGTATTTT.